The rows below give T cell receptor beta chains drawn from one sample of a study of vaccination and CD4 T cells after COVID-19. TCRdb reprocessed the PCR reads with MiXCR, giving one entry per CDR3 protein. The table lists approximately 12,000 distinct CDR3 sequences, 20% of them singletons, with about 13% in the top ten. These receptors lack a known antigen. The sequencing here drew on CD4+ T cells from blood, cultured in vitro, taken before SARS-CoV-2 vaccination. The receptors stem from a human donor who received a COVID-19 vaccine. Each CDR3 is given with its conserved first and last residue. Each record gives: J gene, D gene, V gene, CDR3 protein. D genes are given only for firm matches.

>TRBJ1-3|.|TRBV7-2
CASSLGGHGNTIYF
>TRBJ1-4|TRBD1|TRBV6-1
CASRPGQGGVYEKLFF
>TRBJ2-1|TRBD2|TRBV7-2
CASSRIFGTSGGEQFF
>TRBJ2-1|TRBD2|TRBV19
CASSTRRGGSYNEQFF
>TRBJ2-3|TRBD2|TRBV7-2
CASSFTSGGAQDTQYF
>TRBJ1-3|.|TRBV20-1
CSARVLGLRNTIYF
>TRBJ2-7|.|TRBV30
CAWSVGSEQYF
>TRBJ2-1|TRBD2|TRBV6-2/TRBV6-3
CASSSLAGGVAYNEQFF
>TRBJ2-1|.|TRBV5-1
CASSPNDEQFF
>TRBJ1-5|.|TRBV6-5
CASSSDRNQPQHF
>TRBJ1-5|.|TRBV5-4
CASSLQGFNQPQHF
>TRBJ2-1|TRBD2|TRBV19
CASSITGGLRNEQFF
>TRBJ2-1|.|TRBV10-1
CASSELAYNEQFF
>TRBJ2-1|.|TRBV20-1
CSARKWDEQFF
>TRBJ2-4|.|TRBV20-1
CSASQQSGELAKNIQYF
>TRBJ1-1|.|TRBV11-3
CASSGPQGTEAFF
>TRBJ2-3|TRBD1|TRBV9
CASSFRTGATDTQYF
>TRBJ2-6|.|TRBV9
CASSARQVSSGANVLTF
>TRBJ2-7|.|TRBV29-1
CSVERGYNEQYF
>TRBJ1-1|.|TRBV20-1
CSARDTTRQNTEAFF
>TRBJ2-1|.|TRBV7-2
CASSLVGQNPYNEQFF
>TRBJ2-7|.|TRBV15
CATSRGGVSSYEQYF
>TRBJ1-2|.|TRBV2
CASGDGEGDTF
>TRBJ1-5|.|TRBV12-3/TRBV12-4
CASSLGLWVDQPQHF
>TRBJ1-1|.|TRBV6-1
CASTRKGRGAINTEAFF
>TRBJ1-1|TRBD1|TRBV6-5
CASSYSTGENTEAFF
>TRBJ2-1|TRBD2|TRBV5-1
CASSLRGGLSTINNEQFF
>TRBJ1-1|.|TRBV12-3/TRBV12-4
CASSLRRGLASEAFF
>TRBJ1-5|.|TRBV20-1
CSARIPRSGAYSNQPQHF
>TRBJ2-2|.|TRBV12-3/TRBV12-4
CASSLVRVGLAGELFF
>TRBJ1-2|.|TRBV2
CASTTGAGTNYGYTF
>TRBJ1-5|.|TRBV12-3/TRBV12-4
CASSLALTGSRTQPQHF
>TRBJ1-6|.|TRBV12-3/TRBV12-4
CASSSSGAYNSPLHF
>TRBJ1-2|.|TRBV2
CASSESGRSYTF
>TRBJ1-2|.|TRBV6-2/TRBV6-3
CASSDYGGAGVGYTF
>TRBJ1-2|TRBD1|TRBV10-3
CAISEKGQGYGYTF
>TRBJ2-5|.|TRBV23-1
CASTLFLRAVARETQYF
>TRBJ2-2|.|TRBV19
CASSIGIGELFF
>TRBJ1-5|TRBD1|TRBV24-1
CATGDSGTNQPQHF
>TRBJ1-2|.|TRBV5-4
CASSLAFSGVGYTF
>TRBJ2-2|.|TRBV5-5
CASSLASGNTGELFF
>TRBJ2-1|.|TRBV12-3/TRBV12-4
CASSFARDHANEQFF
>TRBJ2-2|TRBD2|TRBV2
CASSERGGPGELFF
>TRBJ2-5|.|TRBV20-1
CSARDLKGGQETQYF
>TRBJ1-5|TRBD1|TRBV19
CASSIRDRGSVRNQPQHF